The rows below give T cell receptor beta chains drawn from one sample of a study of blood T cell repertoires in COVID-19. The repertoire was sequenced with immunoSEQ multiplex PCR; TCRdb's copy has only in-frame clones and lacks some. Altogether about 340,000 clones are present, about 86% being singletons, with the ten largest covering around 4.5%. The sequencing input was PBMCs or T cells enriched from blood (not recorded which). The receptors come from a woman in her thirties or forties with acute COVID-19. Both conserved end residues are part of each CDR3. The D gene is left open where the match is weak. Expanded clones get a size class; other rows say once, few or many, or leave the size out.

>TRBJ1-1|TRBV10-3|NA|NA
CAISQRDTEAFF
TGTGCCATCAGTCAACGGGACACTGAAGCTTTCTTT
>TRBJ1-1|TRBV5-8|NA|once
CASSLGFAGEATEAFF
TGTGCCAGCAGCTTGGGTTTTGCGGGGGAGGCCACTGAAGCTTTCTTT
>TRBJ2-7|TRBV6-6|NA|NA
CASSGTSNPGSYEQYF
TGTGCCAGCAGTGGCACATCTAATCCAGGGTCCTACGAGCAGTACTTC
>TRBJ1-1|TRBV18|TRBD1|NA
CASSPKQGVAFF
TGTGCCAGCTCACCAAAACAGGGGGTAGCTTTCTTT
>TRBJ2-1|TRBV6-2/TRBV6-3|NA|NA
CASSYRGKDLLGFYNEQFF
TGTGCCAGCAGTTACAGGGGGAAGGACCTCCTGGGTTTCTACAATGAGCAGTTCTTC
>TRBJ2-7|TRBV4-2|TRBD2|NA
CASSSTSGISYEQYF
TGTGCCAGCAGTTCGACTAGCGGGATTTCCTACGAGCAGTACTTC
>TRBJ2-7|TRBV19|TRBD1|many
CARGSGRDRGSREQYF
TGTGCCAGAGGGAGCGGCCGGGACAGGGGTTCCCGCGAGCAGTACTTC
>TRBJ2-7|TRBV28|TRBD2|NA
CASSLGGSFPYEQYF
TGTGCCAGCAGTTTAGGCGGGAGCTTCCCCTACGAGCAGTACTTC
>TRBJ2-4|TRBV15|TRBD2|NA
CATSSFLAGGPPAKNIQYF
TGTGCCACCAGCAGCTTCCTAGCGGGAGGGCCTCCTGCCAAAAACATTCAGTACTTC
>TRBJ1-2|TRBV3-1/TRBV3-2|TRBD1|NA
CASSQQGQDYGYTF
TGTGCCAGCAGCCAACAAGGACAGGACTATGGCTACACCTTC
>TRBJ1-5|TRBV4-2|NA|NA
CASSQDLSNQPQHF
TGTGCCAGCAGCCAAGACTTAAGCAATCAGCCCCAGCATTTT
>TRBJ1-6|TRBV7-3|NA|NA
CASSLGGSPLHF
TGTGCCAGCAGCCTCGGAGGTTCACCCCTCCACTTT
>TRBJ2-6|TRBV5-1|TRBD1|NA
CASSLYGRGNGANVLTF
TGCGCCAGCAGCTTGTACGGCAGGGGGAATGGGGCCAACGTCCTGACTTTC
>TRBJ2-1|TRBV7-2|TRBD1|once
CASSFSGGHNEQFF
TGTGCCAGCAGCTTCTCAGGGGGTCACAATGAGCAGTTCTTC
>TRBJ1-1|TRBV6-5|NA|NA
CASSYRTDTEAFF
TGTGCCAGCAGTTACAGGACAGACACTGAAGCTTTCTTT
>TRBJ2-5|TRBV18|NA|NA
CASSPVGLETQYF
TGTGCCAGCTCACCAGTGGGGCTGGAGACCCAGTACTTC
>TRBJ1-4|TRBV19|NA|NA
CATSEQSGTNEKLFF
TGTGCCACTTCGGAGCAGTCCGGCACTAATGAAAAACTGTTTTTT
>TRBJ2-2|TRBV14|NA|NA
CASSPRYWNTGELFF
TGTGCCAGCAGCCCGCGGTATTGGAACACCGGGGAGCTGTTTTTT
>TRBJ2-1|TRBV6-2/TRBV6-3|TRBD2|NA
CASSYTGTSGGGEQFF
TGTGCCAGCAGTTACACCGGGACTAGCGGGGGGGGTGAGCAGTTCTTC
>TRBJ1-2|TRBV5-1|NA|NA
CASSLAAGATFADYGYTF
TGCGCCAGCAGCTTGGCGGCAGGGGCTACGTTTGCTGACTATGGCTACACCTTC
>TRBJ2-3|TRBV2|TRBD1|NA
CASSLTGTGTYTDTQYF
TGTGCCAGCAGTTTAACGGGGACAGGGACATACACAGATACGCAGTATTTT
>TRBJ2-2|TRBV5-1|TRBD2|NA
CASSFLRGTNTGELFF
TGCGCCAGCAGCTTTTTGCGGGGGACGAACACCGGGGAGCTGTTTTTT
>TRBJ1-1|TRBV27|TRBD1|NA
CASSPHSGGEAFF
TGTGCCAGCAGTCCCCATTCAGGGGGCGAAGCTTTCTTT
>TRBJ2-6|TRBV5-1|NA|NA
CASSGTGLRGGANVLTF
TGCGCCAGCAGCGGAACAGGGCTTCGGGGTGGGGCCAACGTCCTGACTTTC
>TRBJ1-1|TRBV28|TRBD1|NA
CASLDVGQGNTEAFF
TGTGCCAGCCTCGATGTCGGACAGGGTAACACTGAAGCTTTCTTT
>TRBJ1-1|TRBV4-3|NA|NA
CASSQDYGDTEAFF
TGCGCCAGCAGCCAAGATTATGGAGACACTGAAGCTTTCTTT
>TRBJ2-5|TRBV5-6|NA|NA
CASSLRETQYF
TGTGCCAGCAGCTTGCGTGAGACCCAGTACTTC
>TRBJ1-5|TRBV6-5|NA|NA
CASIDNSNQPQHF
TGTGCCAGCATAGACAATAGCAATCAGCCCCAGCATTTT
>TRBJ2-5|TRBV7-7|TRBD2|NA
CASSLGRGDQETQYF
TGTGCCAGCAGCTTGGGTCGGGGGGATCAAGAGACCCAGTACTTC
>TRBJ1-1|TRBV15|NA|NA
CATSREVNTEAFF
TGTGCCACCAGCAGGGAGGTGAACACTGAAGCTTTCTTT
>TRBJ1-3|TRBV20-1|NA|NA
CSATIGGTIYF
TGCAGTGCTACAATCGGGGGCACCATATATTTT
>TRBJ1-2|TRBV27|NA|NA
CASSKNRGEDGYTF
TGTGCCAGCAGTAAAAACCGAGGGGAGGATGGCTACACCTTC
>TRBJ1-1|TRBV29-1|TRBD1|NA
CSVGQVLLDAEAFF
TGCAGCGTGGGACAGGTGCTTTTAGATGCTGAAGCTTTCTTT
>TRBJ2-1|TRBV4-1|TRBD2|NA
CASRVSGGVHNEQFF
TGCGCCAGCAGGGTTAGCGGGGGGGTCCACAATGAGCAGTTCTTC
>TRBJ2-2|TRBV27|NA|NA
CASSSSTSGELFF
TGTGCCAGCAGTTCCTCGACTAGCGGGGAGCTGTTTTTT
>TRBJ2-7|TRBV28|NA|NA
CASSAYSSYEQYF
TGTGCCAGCAGCGCCTACAGCTCCTACGAGCAGTACTTC
>TRBJ1-1|TRBV28|NA|NA
CASSLWGGLKNTEAFF
TGTGCCAGCAGTTTATGGGGGGGGCTAAAGAACACTGAAGCTTTCTTT
>TRBJ1-1|TRBV2|NA|NA
CASSVGGFDTEAFF
TGTGCCAGCAGTGTCGGGGGATTTGACACTGAAGCTTTCTTT
>TRBJ1-5|TRBV27|TRBD1|NA
CATRTGGSLNQPQHF
TGTGCCACCCGGACAGGGGGCTCCCTCAATCAGCCCCAGCATTTT
>TRBJ1-2|TRBV6-2/TRBV6-3|TRBD1|NA
CASSSHATGGNYGYTF
TGTGCCAGCAGTTCCCACGCGACAGGGGGAAACTATGGCTACACCTTC
>TRBJ1-1|TRBV2|TRBD1|NA
CASIRTGENTEAFF
TGTGCCAGCATTAGGACAGGGGAGAACACTGAAGCTTTCTTT
>TRBJ1-2|TRBV10-3|TRBD1|NA
CAISGGQGHNYGYTF
TGTGCCATCAGTGGGGGACAGGGTCATAACTATGGCTACACCTTC
>TRBJ2-7|TRBV27|TRBD2|NA
CASSRGLAGGFTFYEQYF
TGTGCCAGCAGCCGCGGACTAGCGGGAGGCTTCACTTTCTACGAGCAGTACTTC
>TRBJ1-2|TRBV3-1/TRBV3-2|NA|NA
CASSQYGTTHGYTF
TGTGCCAGCAGCCAGTACGGGACAACCCATGGCTACACCTTC
>TRBJ1-5|TRBV2|NA|NA
CASRSQGYQPQHF
TGTGCCAGCAGATCTCAGGGGTACCAGCCCCAGCATTTT
>TRBJ2-2|TRBV5-5|NA|NA
CASSLETSTGELFF
TGTGCCAGCAGCTTGGAAACAAGCACCGGGGAGCTGTTTTTT
>TRBJ2-1|TRBV11-2|TRBD2|NA
CASSFGLAGVGEQFF
TGTGCCAGCAGCTTTGGACTAGCGGGGGTCGGTGAGCAGTTCTTC